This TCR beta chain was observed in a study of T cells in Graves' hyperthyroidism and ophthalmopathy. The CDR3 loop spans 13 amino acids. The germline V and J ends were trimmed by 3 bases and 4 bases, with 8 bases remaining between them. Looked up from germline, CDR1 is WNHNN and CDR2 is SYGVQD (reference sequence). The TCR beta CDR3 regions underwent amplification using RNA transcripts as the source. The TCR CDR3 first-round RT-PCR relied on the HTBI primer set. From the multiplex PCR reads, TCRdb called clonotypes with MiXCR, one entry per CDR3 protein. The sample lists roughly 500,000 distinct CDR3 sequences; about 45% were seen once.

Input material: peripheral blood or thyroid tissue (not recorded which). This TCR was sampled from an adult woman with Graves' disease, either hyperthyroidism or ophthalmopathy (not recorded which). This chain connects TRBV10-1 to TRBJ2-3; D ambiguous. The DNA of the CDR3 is TGCGCCAGCAGTGACTTTTTAGCAGATACGCAGTATTTT. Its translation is CASSDFLADTQYF.